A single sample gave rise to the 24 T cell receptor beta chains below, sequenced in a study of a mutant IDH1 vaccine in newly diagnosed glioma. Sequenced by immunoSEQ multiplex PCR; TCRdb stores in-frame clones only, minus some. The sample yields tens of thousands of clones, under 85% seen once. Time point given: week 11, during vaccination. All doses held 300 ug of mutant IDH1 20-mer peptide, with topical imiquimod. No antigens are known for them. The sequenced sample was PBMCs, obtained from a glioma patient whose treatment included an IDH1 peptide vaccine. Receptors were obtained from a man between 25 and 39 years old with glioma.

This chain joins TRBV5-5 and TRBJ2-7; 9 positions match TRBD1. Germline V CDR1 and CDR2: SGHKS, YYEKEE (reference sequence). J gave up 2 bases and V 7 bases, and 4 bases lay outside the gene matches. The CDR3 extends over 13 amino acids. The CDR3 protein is CASVRDRAYEQYF. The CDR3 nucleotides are TGTGCCAGCGTCCGGGACAGGGCCTACGAGCAGTACTTC.

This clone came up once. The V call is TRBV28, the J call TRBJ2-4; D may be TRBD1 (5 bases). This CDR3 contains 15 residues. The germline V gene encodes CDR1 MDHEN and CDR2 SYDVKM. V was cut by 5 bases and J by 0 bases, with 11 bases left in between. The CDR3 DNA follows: TGTGCCAGCAGTCCGACAGTCGTAGCCAAAAACATTCAGTACTTC. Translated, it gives CASSPTVVAKNIQYF.

CDR3 residues: CASTSGSAGTGELFF. The CDR3 DNA reads as TGTGCGTCGACTAGCGGGAGCGCGGGCACCGGGGAGCTGTTTTTT. The chain has TRBV30 and TRBJ2-2; TRBD2 aligns across 12 bases. The CDR3 has 15 amino acids. Germline assignment: CDR1 GTSNPN and CDR2 SVGIG (reference sequence).

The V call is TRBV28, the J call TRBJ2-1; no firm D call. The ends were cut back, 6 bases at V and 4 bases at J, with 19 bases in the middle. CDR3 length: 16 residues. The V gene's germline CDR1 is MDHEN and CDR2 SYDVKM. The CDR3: CASSPDPPPRYNEQFF. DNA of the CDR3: TGTGCCAGCAGCCCCGATCCCCCCCCCAGATACAATGAGCAGTTCTTC.

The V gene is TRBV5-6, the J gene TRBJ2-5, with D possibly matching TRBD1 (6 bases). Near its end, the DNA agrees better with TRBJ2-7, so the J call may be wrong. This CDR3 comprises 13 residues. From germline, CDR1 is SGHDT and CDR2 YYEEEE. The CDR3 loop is CASTLTGGYEQYF. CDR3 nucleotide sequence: TGTGCCAGCACCCTGACAGGCGGCTACGAGCAGTACTTC.

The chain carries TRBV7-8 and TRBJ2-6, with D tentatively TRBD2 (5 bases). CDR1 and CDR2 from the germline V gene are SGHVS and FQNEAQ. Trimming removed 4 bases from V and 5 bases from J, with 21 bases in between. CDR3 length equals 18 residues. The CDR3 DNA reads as TGTGCCAGCAGCTATCAGCGGTTACCACAAAGTCGGGCCAACGTCCTGACTTTC. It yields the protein CASSYQRLPQSRANVLTF.

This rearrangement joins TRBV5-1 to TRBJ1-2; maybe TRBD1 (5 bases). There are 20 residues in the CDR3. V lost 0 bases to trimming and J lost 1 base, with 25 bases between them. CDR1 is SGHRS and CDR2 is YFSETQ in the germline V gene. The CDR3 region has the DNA TGCGCCAGCAGCTTGGTTCTCAGGGCGGGGGTTTGGTCGGTTAACTATGGCTACACCTTC. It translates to CASSLVLRAGVWSVNYGYTF.

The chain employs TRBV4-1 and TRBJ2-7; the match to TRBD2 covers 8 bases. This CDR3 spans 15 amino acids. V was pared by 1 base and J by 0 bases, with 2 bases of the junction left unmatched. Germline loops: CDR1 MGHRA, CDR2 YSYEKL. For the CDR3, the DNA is TGCGCCAGCAGCCAAGTGGGACTAGACTCCTACGAGCAGTACTTC. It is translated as CASSQVGLDSYEQYF.

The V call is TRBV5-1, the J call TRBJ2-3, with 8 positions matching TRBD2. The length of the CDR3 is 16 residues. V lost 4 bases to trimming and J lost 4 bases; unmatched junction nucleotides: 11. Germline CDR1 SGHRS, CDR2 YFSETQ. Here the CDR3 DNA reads TGCGCCAGCAGCCGGCAGGGAGCGGGGGAGGCAGATACGCAGTATTTT. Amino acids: CASSRQGAGEADTQYF.

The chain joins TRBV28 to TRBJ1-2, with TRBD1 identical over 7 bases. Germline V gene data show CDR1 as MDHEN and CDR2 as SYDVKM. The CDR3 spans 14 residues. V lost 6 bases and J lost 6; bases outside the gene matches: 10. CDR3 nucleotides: TGTGCCAGCAGCAACCAGGGGGTCTGGGATGGCTACACCTTC. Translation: CASSNQGVWDGYTF.

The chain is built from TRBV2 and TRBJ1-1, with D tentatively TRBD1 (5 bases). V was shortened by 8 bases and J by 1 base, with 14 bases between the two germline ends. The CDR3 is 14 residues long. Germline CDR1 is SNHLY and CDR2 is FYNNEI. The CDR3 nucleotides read TGTGCCAGCGGGGTAAGGGGAAGGAACACTGAAGCTTTCTTT. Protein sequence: CASGVRGRNTEAFF.

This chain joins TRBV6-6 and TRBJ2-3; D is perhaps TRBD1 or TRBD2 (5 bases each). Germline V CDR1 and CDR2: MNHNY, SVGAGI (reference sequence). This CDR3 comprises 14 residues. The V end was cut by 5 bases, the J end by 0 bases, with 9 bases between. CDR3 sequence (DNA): TGTGCCAGCAGTGGGACGGCTAGCACAGATACGCAGTATTTT. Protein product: CASSGTASTDTQYF.

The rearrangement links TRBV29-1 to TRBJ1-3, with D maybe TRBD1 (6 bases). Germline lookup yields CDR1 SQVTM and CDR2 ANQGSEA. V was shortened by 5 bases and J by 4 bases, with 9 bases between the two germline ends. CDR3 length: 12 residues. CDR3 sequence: CSVRDIGNTIYF. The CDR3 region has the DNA TGCAGCGTTCGGGACATCGGAAACACCATATATTTT.

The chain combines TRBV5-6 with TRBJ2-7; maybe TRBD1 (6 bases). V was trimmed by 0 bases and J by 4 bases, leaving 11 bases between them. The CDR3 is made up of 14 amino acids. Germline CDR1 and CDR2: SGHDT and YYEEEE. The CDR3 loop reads CASSLGFRGYEQYF. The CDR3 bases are TGTGCCAGCAGCTTGGGTTTCAGGGGTTACGAGCAGTACTTC.

This CDR3 reads CASSWSVYNEQFF. For the CDR3, the DNA is TGTGCCAGCAGTTGGAGCGTTTACAATGAGCAGTTCTTC. The chain couples TRBV6-6 to TRBJ2-1; unclear D gene. CDR1 is MNHNY, CDR2 SVGAGI, per germline (reference sequence). V was cut by 4 bases and J by 4 bases, with 8 bases left in between. This CDR3 contains 13 residues.

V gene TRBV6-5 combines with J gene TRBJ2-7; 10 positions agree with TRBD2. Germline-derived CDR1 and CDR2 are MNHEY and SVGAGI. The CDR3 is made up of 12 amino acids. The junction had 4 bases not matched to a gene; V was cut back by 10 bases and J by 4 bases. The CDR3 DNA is TGTGCCACCAAGACTAGCGGGTACGAGCAGTACTTC. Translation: CATKTSGYEQYF.

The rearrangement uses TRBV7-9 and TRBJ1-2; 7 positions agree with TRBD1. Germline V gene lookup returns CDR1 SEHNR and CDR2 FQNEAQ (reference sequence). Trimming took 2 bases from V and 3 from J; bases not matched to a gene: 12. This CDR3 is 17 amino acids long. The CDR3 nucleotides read TGTGCCAGCAGCTTACGATCCGGGACAGAGAACGACTATGGCTACACCTTC. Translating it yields CASSLRSGTENDYGYTF.

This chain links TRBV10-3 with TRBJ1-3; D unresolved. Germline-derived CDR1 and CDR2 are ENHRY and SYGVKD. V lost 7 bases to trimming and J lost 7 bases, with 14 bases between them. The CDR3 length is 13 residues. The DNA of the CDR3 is TGTGCCATCAACCCCGACGGGAGTAACACCATATATTTT. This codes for CAINPDGSNTIYF.

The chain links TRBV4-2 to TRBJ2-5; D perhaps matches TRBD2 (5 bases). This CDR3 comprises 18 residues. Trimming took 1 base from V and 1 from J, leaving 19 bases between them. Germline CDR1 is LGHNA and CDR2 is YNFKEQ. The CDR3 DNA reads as TGTGCCAGCAGCCAAGTCAGTGCGAGCGGCAGAGCCCAAGAGACCCAGTACTTC. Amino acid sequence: CASSQVSASGRAQETQYF.

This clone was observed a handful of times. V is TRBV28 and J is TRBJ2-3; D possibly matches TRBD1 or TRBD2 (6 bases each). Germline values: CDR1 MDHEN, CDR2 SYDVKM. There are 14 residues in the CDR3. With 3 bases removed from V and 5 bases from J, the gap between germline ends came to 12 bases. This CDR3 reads CASSFGGPGDTQYF. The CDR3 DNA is TGTGCCAGCAGTTTTGGGGGGCCGGGAGATACGCAGTATTTT.

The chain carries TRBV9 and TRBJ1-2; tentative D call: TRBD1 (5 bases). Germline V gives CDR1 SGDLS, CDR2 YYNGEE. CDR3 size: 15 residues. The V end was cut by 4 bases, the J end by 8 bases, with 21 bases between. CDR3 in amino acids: CASSPDLGSPGGYTF. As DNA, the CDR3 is TGTGCCAGCAGCCCGGACCTGGGCTCACCAGGGGGCTACACCTTC.

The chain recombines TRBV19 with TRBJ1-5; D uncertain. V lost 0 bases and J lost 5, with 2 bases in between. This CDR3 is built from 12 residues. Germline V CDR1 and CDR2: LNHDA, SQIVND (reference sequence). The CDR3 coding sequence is TGTGCCAGTAGTATAGATTATCAGCCCCAGCATTTT. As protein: CASSIDYQPQHF.

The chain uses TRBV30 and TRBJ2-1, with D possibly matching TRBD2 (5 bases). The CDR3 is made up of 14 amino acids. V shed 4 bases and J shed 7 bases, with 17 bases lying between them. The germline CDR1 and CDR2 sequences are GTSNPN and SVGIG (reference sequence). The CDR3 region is CAWNPGLLGNEQFF. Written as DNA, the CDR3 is TGTGCCTGGAACCCCGGACTCCTAGGGAATGAGCAGTTCTTC.

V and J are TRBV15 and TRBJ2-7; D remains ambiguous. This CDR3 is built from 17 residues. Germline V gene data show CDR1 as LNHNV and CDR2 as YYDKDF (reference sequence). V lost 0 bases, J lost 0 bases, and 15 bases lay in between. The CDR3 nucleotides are TGTGCCACCAGCAGAGATCGGAGTCAGATCCTCTCCTACGAGCAGTACTTC. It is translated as CATSRDRSQILSYEQYF.